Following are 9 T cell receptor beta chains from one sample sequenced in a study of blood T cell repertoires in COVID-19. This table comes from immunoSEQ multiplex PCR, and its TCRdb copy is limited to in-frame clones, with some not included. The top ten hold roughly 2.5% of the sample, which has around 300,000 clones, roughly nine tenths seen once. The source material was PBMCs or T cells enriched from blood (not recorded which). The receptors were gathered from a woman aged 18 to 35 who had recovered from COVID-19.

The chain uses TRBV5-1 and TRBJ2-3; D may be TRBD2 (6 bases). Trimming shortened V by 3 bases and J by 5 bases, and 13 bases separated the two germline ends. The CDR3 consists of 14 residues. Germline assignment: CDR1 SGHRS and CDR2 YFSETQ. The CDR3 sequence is CASSSGLAGDTQYF. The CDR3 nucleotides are TGCGCCAGCAGCTCGGGACTTGCCGGAGATACGCAGTATTTT.

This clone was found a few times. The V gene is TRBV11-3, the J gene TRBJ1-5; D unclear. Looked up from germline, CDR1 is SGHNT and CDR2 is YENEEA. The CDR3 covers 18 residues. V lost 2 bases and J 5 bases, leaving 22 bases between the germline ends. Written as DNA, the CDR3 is TGTGCCAGCAGCTTACTCATCTTGAGGGAAAAGGGCCATCAGCCCCAGCATTTT. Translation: CASSLLILREKGHQPQHF.

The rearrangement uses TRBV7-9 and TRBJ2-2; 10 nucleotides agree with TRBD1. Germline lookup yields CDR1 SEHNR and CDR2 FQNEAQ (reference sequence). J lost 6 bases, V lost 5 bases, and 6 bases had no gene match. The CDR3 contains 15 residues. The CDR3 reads CASSHRDRGSGELFF. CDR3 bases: TGTGCCAGCAGCCACAGGGACAGGGGATCCGGGGAGCTGTTTTTT. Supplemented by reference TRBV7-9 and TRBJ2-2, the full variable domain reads DTGVSQNPRHKITKRGQNVTFRCDPISEHNRLYWYRQTLGQGPEFLTYFQNEAQLEKSRLLSDRFSAERPKGSFSTLEIQRTEQGDSAMYLCASSHRDRGSGELFFGEGSRLTVL.

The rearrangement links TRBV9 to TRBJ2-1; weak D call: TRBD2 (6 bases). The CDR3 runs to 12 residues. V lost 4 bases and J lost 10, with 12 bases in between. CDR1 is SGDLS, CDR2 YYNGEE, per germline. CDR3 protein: CASSPGGIEQFF. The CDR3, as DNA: TGTGCCAGCAGCCCTGGGGGGATAGAGCAGTTCTTC.

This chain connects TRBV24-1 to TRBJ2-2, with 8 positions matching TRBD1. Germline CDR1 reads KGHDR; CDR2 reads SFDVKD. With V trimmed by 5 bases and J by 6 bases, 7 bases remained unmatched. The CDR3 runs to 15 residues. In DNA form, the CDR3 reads TGTGCCACCAGTGCCCTTAGGACAGGGTCCGGGGAGCTGTTTTTT. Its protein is CATSALRTGSGELFF.

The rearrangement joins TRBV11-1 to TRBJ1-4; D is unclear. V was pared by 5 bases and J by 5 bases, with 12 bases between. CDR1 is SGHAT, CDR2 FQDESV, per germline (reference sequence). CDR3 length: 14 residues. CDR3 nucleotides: TGTGCCAGCAGCACAATATCCTCGAATGAAAAACTGTTTTTT. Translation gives CASSTISSNEKLFF.

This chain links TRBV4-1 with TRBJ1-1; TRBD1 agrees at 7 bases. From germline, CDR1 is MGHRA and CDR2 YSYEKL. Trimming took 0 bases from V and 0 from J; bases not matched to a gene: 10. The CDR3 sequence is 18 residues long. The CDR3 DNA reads TGCGCCAGCAGCCAAGATTCGGAAACGGACAGGTTGAACACTGAAGCTTTCTTT. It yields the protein CASSQDSETDRLNTEAFF.

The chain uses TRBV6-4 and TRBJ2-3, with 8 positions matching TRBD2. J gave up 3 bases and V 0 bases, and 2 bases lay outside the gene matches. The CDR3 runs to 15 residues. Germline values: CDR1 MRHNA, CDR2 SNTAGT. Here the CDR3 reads CASSDSLAGTDTQYF. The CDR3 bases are TGTGCCAGCAGTGACTCATTAGCGGGGACAGATACGCAGTATTTT.

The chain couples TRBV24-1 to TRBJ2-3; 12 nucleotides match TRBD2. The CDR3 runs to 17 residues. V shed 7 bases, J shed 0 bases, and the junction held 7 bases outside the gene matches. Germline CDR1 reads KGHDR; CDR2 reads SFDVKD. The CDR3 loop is CATRGTSGRASTDTQYF. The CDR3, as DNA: TGTGCCACCAGGGGGACTAGCGGGCGAGCTAGCACAGATACGCAGTATTTT.